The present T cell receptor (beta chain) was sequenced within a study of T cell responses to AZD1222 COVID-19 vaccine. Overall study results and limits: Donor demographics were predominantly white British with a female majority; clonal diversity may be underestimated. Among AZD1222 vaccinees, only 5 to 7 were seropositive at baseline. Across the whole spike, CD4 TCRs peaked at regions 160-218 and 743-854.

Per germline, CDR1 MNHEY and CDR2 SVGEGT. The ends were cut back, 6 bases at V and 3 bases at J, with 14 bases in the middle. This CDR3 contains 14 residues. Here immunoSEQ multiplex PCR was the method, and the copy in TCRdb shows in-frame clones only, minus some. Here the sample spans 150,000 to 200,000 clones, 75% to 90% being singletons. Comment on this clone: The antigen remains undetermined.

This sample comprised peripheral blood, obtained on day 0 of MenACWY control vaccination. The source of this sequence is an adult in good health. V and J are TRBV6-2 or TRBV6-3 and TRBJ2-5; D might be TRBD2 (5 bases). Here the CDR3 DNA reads TGTGCCAGCAGCAGACCAGCGGCGAAAGAGACCCAGTACTTC. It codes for CASSRPAAKETQYF.